The 5 T cell receptor beta chains listed next were all sequenced from one sample in a study of response to subunit inactivated influenza vaccine. TCRdb re-derived calls from the RT-PCR reads in MiXCR, one entry per CDR3 protein. Found here are about 800,000 distinct CDR3 sequences, about 20% of them singletons; the top ten hold roughly 10%. The specimen comprised PBMCs from blood, sampled 5 to 6 days after vaccination. Every receptor here comes from a man between 45 and 60 years old who received an inactivated influenza vaccine.

J is TRBJ2-2 and V is TRBV7-3; tentative D call: TRBD1 (6 bases). Germline V gene sequence: CDR1 SGHTA, CDR2 FQGTGA. The CDR3 is 14 amino acids. Trimming removed 4 bases from V and 6 bases from J, with 12 bases in between. The CDR3 DNA reads TGTGCCAGCAGCTCTATAGGGGGACCCGGGGAGCTGTTTTTT. It yields the protein CASSSIGGPGELFF. Supplemented by reference TRBV7-3 and TRBJ2-2, the full variable domain reads GAGVSQTPSNKVTEKGKYVELRCDPISGHTALYWYRQSLGQGPEFLIYFQGTGAADDSGLPNDRFFAVRPEGSVSTLKIQRTERGDSAVYLCASSSIGGPGELFFGEGSRLTVL.

The chain recombines TRBV7-3 with TRBJ2-2; tentatively, D is TRBD2 (5 bases). The CDR3 contains 15 residues. Trimming removed 5 bases from V and 6 bases from J, with 16 bases in between. CDR1 is SGHTA, CDR2 FQGTGA, per germline. CDR3 loop: CASSAGLGLAGELFF. The CDR3 nucleotides read TGTGCCAGCAGCGCGGGCCTTGGGTTGGCCGGGGAGCTGTTTTTT.

This clonotype was observed a handful of times. This chain uses TRBV12-3 or TRBV12-4 with TRBJ2-1; D perhaps matches TRBD2 (6 bases). CDR3 length: 16 amino acids. The V and J ends lost 7 bases and 0 bases respectively, with 16 bases between them. CDR3 protein: CASNPLAVLSYNEQFF. The DNA for the CDR3 is TGTGCCAGCAATCCACTAGCCGTTCTCTCCTACAATGAGCAGTTCTTC.

The chain uses TRBV20-1 and TRBJ1-1, with unresolved D. The germline V gene encodes CDR1 DFQATT and CDR2 SNEGSKA (reference sequence). V was trimmed by 3 bases and J by 8 bases, leaving 10 bases between them. The CDR3 runs to 11 residues. The CDR3 loop is CSARHGSEAFF. As DNA, the CDR3 is TGCAGTGCTAGGCACGGTAGCGAAGCTTTCTTT.

The gene calls are TRBV6-1 and TRBJ2-7, with TRBD2 matching 10 bases. J gave up 2 bases and V 6 bases, and 1 base lay outside the gene matches. The length of the CDR3 is 13 residues. Germline lookup yields CDR1 MNHNS and CDR2 SASEGT. The CDR3 sequence is CASRTSGPYEQYF. The CDR3 nucleotides are TGTGCCAGCAGGACTAGCGGGCCCTACGAGCAGTACTTC.